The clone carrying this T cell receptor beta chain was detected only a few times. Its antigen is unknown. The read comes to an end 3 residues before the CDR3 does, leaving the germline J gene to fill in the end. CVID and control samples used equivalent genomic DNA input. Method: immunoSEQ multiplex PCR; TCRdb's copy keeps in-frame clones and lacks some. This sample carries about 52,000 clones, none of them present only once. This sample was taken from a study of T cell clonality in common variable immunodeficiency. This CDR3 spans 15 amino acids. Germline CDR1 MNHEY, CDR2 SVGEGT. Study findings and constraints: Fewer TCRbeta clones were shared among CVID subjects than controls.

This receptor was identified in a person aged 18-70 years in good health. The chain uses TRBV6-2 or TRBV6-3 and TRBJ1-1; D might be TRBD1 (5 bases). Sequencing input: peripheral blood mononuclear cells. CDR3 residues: CASCLPGGVQETAFF. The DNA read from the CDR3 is TGTGCCAGCTGCCTGCCGGGGGGAGTCCAAGAGACC.